This T cell receptor (beta chain) came from a study of blood T cell repertoires in COVID-19 (dated by TCRdb to 2019 to 2021). A note on the overall study: The collaborator samples originated in the United States, Italy and Spain and spanned the acute and convalescent phases of COVID-19. Deeply sampled blood TCRbeta repertoires from subjects exposed to, actively infected with, or recovered from COVID-19 were included in the dataset. The samples were drawn from two sources: the first 160 participants of the ongoing ImmuneRACE study, and fewer than 1,500 subjects contributed by 6 global collaborators. The repertoires were released in a freely available public database intended as a resource for research on the immune response to SARS-CoV-2. A de-identified subject ID, COVID-19 status, age in years and sex were almost always included in the sample metadata. HLA class I and class II types, where available, came from metadata supplied by the sample provider rather than from assay-based typing. The material from the prospective study consisted of cDNA or gDNA derived from T cells, B-cell-depleted T cells, or PBMCs.

Participants in the prospective study were enrolled through a virtual design, were aged roughly 18 to 100 years, and lived in 24 United States geographic areas. In the prospective study, cohorts were assigned on the basis of participant-reported clinical history obtained from a screening survey and a study questionnaire. For ImmuneRACE Cohort 3, a participant was defined as recovered based on two consecutive negative NP/OP PCR tests, clearance by a healthcare professional, or resolution of symptoms. Each participant in the prospective study had whole blood, serum and a nasopharyngeal or oropharyngeal swab collected by mobile phlebotomists. Participants in the prospective study had the option to provide additional blood draws and questionnaires over a 2-month period. Prospective study blood samples were shipped either frozen or at room temperature before DNA extraction. V lost 1 base and J lost 4 bases, and the count of bases not matched to a germline gene is 6. The germline V gene specifies MGHRA as CDR1 and YSYEKL as CDR2. There are 15 amino acids in the CDR3, from cysteine to phenylalanine inclusive. The CDR3 DNA has 45 bases and is translated from base 1.

Overall study outcomes, separate from this receptor: The amount of clinical and demographic metadata varied by source and participant and was provided uncurated.

TCRbeta CDR3 regions were amplified from genomic DNA using the immunoSEQ Assay, a bias-controlled multiplex PCR. In the paper's pipeline: The number of nucleated cells in each sample was estimated by amplification of reference gene primers within the assay. Sequence reads were collapsed and filtered to measure the absolute abundance of every unique TCRbeta CDR3 rearrangement. For each sample, productive Simpson clonality was calculated by taking the square root of Simpson's diversity index across productive rearrangements. The clones in this table, taken by TCRdb from immuneACCESS, are in-frame only. Not every clone is retained; where verified, under half of the shortfall comes from an unresolved V gene, and the cause of the rest is unknown. Clone size and V and J calls were adopted from that table, with D and trimming inferred from the DNA. In all, the sample holds around 170,000 clones, and about 82% of those were seen once. Of the sample, around 8.6% is held by the ten largest clones.

Worth noting for this clone: Its antigen has not been determined. No base quality information exists; no much larger clone differs at one position.

The sample taken for sequencing was PBMCs or T cells enriched from blood (not recorded which). The clonotype was recovered from a young woman who had recovered from COVID-19. The rearrangement joined TRBV4-1 to TRBJ1-2; 7 junctional bases match TRBD1. The CDR3: CASSQVGGLGYGYTF. The DNA sequence is as follows: TGCGCCAGCAGCCAAGTAGGGGGCTTGGGCTATGGCTACACCTTC.